The 28 T cell receptor beta chains in this list originate from one sample, sequenced in a study of monozygotic twins with inflammatory bowel disease. TCRdb reprocessed the 5' RACE reads; each CDR3 protein has one entry and no DNA is given. Here the sample table reports approximately 380,000 distinct CDR3 sequences. Sequencing was carried out using blood. These receptors were taken from a human donor with ulcerative colitis or Crohn's disease, or a healthy co-twin of an affected twin (not recorded which).

The J gene is TRBJ1-6, the V gene TRBV4-1. CDR1 is MGHRA and CDR2 is YSYEKL in the germline V gene. The CDR3 contains 19 residues. CDR3 sequence: CASSQESGAFSSYNSPLHF.

V is TRBV5-5 and J is TRBJ1-5; there is no DNA to check the TCRdb D call of TRBD1. The CDR3 covers 15 residues. CDR1 and CDR2 from the germline V gene are SGHKS and YYEKEE (reference sequence). The CDR3: CASSLETGEDQPQHF.

The J gene is TRBJ2-7, the V gene TRBV9; TCRdb gives TRBD1 as the D gene, but with no DNA this cannot be confirmed. The length of the CDR3 is 15 residues. In germline, CDR1 is SGDLS, CDR2 YYNGEE. The CDR3 here is CASSETGSGVYEQYF.

The V gene is TRBV5-1, the J gene TRBJ1-6; the D call of TRBD1 rests on TCRdb alone, since no DNA is present to check it. The CDR3 covers 14 residues. From germline, CDR1 is SGHRS and CDR2 YFSETQ. The CDR3 protein is CASSPDRSNSPLHF.

The rearrangement joins TRBV30 to TRBJ2-7; TCRdb picks TRBD1, but there is no DNA to check that call. CDR1 GTSNPN and CDR2 SVGIG come from the germline V gene (reference sequence). The CDR3 length is 13 residues. This CDR3 reads CAWSWGRVYEQYF.

The CDR3: CASSGQGARDEQYF. The rearrangement uses TRBV3-1 and TRBJ2-7; TCRdb lists TRBD1, though no DNA is available to test this call. Germline CDR1 LGHDT, CDR2 YNNKEL (reference sequence). This CDR3 region has 14 residues.

This chain uses TRBV28 with TRBJ1-2; the D call of TRBD1 rests on TCRdb alone, since no DNA is present to check it. Germline CDR1 and CDR2: MDHEN and SYDVKM. CDR3 length equals 15 residues. CDR3 sequence: CASTAQGVPHYGYTF.

This chain connects TRBV20-1 to TRBJ2-5; the D call from TCRdb, TRBD2, cannot be confirmed without DNA. This CDR3 is built from 14 residues. Germline V gene lookup returns CDR1 DFQATT and CDR2 SNEGSKA (reference sequence). This CDR3 is CSASKTSGGETQYF.

The chain couples TRBV5-1 to TRBJ2-7; TCRdb calls TRBD1, which cannot be checked without DNA. This CDR3 has 15 residues. The germline V gene encodes CDR1 SGHRS and CDR2 YFSETQ. The CDR3 here is CASTQSRVGGHEQYF.

V is TRBV5-6 and J is TRBJ1-5. Germline-derived CDR1 and CDR2 are SGHDT and YYEEEE. CDR3 length equals 16 residues. The chain's CDR3 is CASSIAGTAMGQPQHF.

The gene calls are TRBV4-3 and TRBJ2-7; TCRdb's D call of TRBD1 is untestable without DNA. The CDR3 runs 12 residues. Germline assignment: CDR1 LGHNA and CDR2 YSLEER. The CDR3: CASSQGTGARFF.

The chain uses TRBV24-1 and TRBJ2-7. The CDR3 sequence is 14 residues long. Germline V gene lookup returns CDR1 KGHDR and CDR2 SFDVKD. This CDR3 reads CATSDTGTSYEQYF.

The chain uses TRBV10-3 and TRBJ2-3; TCRdb's D gene call, TRBD2, goes unchecked for lack of DNA. CDR1 and CDR2 (germline): ENHRY, SYGVKD. The CDR3 is 15 amino acids. This CDR3 reads CAISDHSGGEDTQYF.

CDR3 residues: CASSLDSFNTGELFF. The chain links TRBV27 to TRBJ2-2; as DNA is missing, the TRBD1 call by TCRdb cannot be tested. The length of the CDR3 is 15 residues. Germline lookup yields CDR1 MNHEY and CDR2 SMNVEV (reference sequence).

This rearrangement joins TRBV20-1 to TRBJ1-2; the TCRdb D gene call, TRBD1, has no DNA to confirm it. Germline CDR1 is DFQATT and CDR2 is SNEGSKA (reference sequence). The CDR3 loop spans 12 amino acids. CDR3 amino acids: CSALTDGYGYTF.

The chain links TRBV9 to TRBJ1-1; TCRdb picks TRBD1, but there is no DNA to check that call. This CDR3 contains 13 residues. The germline V gene has CDR1 SGDLS and CDR2 YYNGEE. CDR3 protein: CASSNRGQTEAFF.

This chain links TRBV6-2 or TRBV6-3 with TRBJ1-3; TCRdb outputs TRBD1, but without DNA this stays unchecked. This CDR3 region has 15 residues. CDR1 is MNHEY, CDR2 SVGEGT, per germline. The CDR3 sequence is CASSYGDSRRGTIYF.

The V and J genes are TRBV5-8 and TRBJ1-2; the D call from TCRdb, TRBD1, cannot be confirmed without DNA. Germline V lookup: CDR1 SGHTS, CDR2 YDEGEE. The CDR3 length is 14 residues. CDR3: CASSHGQGAYGYTF.

The chain joins TRBV29-1 to TRBJ2-6. Germline loops: CDR1 SQVTM, CDR2 ANQGSEA. There are 15 residues in the CDR3. CDR3 sequence: CSAHGSGPGANVLTF.

The V and J genes are TRBV25-1 and TRBJ2-5. In germline, CDR1 is MGHDK, CDR2 SYGVNS. The CDR3 is 13 amino acids. The CDR3 sequence is CASSGSTGETQYF.

The V gene is TRBV20-1, the J gene TRBJ2-1; absent DNA, TCRdb's TRBD2 call cannot be checked. The germline V gene encodes CDR1 DFQATT and CDR2 SNEGSKA (reference sequence). The CDR3 length is 16 residues. CDR3 residues: CSARKPGLAANNEQFF.

V is TRBV12-3 or TRBV12-4 and J is TRBJ1-1. CDR3 length equals 14 residues. The CDR3 protein is CASSRPDLVAVAFF.

The chain joins TRBV5-1 to TRBJ2-5; TCRdb gives TRBD1 as the D gene, but with no DNA this cannot be confirmed. Looked up from germline, CDR1 is SGHRS and CDR2 is YFSETQ. The CDR3 is 16 residues long. The chain's CDR3 is CASSPRDRDRRETQYF.

The gene calls are TRBV6-2 or TRBV6-3 and TRBJ2-3; TCRdb lists TRBD1, though no DNA is available to test this call. From germline, CDR1 is MNHEY and CDR2 SVGEGT. This CDR3 is built from 20 residues. CDR3 sequence reads: CASSSPFTHWDTHAQDTQCF.

V usage is TRBV6-1 and J usage is TRBJ2-2. Germline V gives CDR1 MNHNS, CDR2 SASEGT. The CDR3 is 14 residues long. The chain's CDR3 is CASIAGTNTGELFF.

The chain couples TRBV7-9 to TRBJ2-1. CDR1 SEHNR and CDR2 FQNEAQ come from the germline V gene (reference sequence). There are 14 residues in the CDR3. CDR3: CASSLALGLGEQFF.

The gene calls are TRBV3-1 and TRBJ2-3. The length of the CDR3 is 12 residues. Per germline, CDR1 LGHDT and CDR2 YNNKEL (reference sequence). CDR3 sequence: CASSQVPDTQYF.

This chain uses TRBV5-1 with TRBJ2-1; TCRdb's D call, TRBD2, is unchecked because there is no DNA. The CDR3 is 15 amino acids. The germline gives CDR1 SGHRS, CDR2 YFSETQ. CDR3 residues: CASSLGGAAVSEQFF. The entire variable domain, with the rest obtained from reference TRBV5-1 and TRBJ2-1, is as follows: KAGVTQTPRYLIKTRGQQVTLSCSPISGHRSVSWYQQTPGQGLQFLFEYFSETQRNKGNFPGRFSGRQFSNSRSEMNVSTLELGDSALYLCASSLGGAAVSEQFFGPGTRLTVL.